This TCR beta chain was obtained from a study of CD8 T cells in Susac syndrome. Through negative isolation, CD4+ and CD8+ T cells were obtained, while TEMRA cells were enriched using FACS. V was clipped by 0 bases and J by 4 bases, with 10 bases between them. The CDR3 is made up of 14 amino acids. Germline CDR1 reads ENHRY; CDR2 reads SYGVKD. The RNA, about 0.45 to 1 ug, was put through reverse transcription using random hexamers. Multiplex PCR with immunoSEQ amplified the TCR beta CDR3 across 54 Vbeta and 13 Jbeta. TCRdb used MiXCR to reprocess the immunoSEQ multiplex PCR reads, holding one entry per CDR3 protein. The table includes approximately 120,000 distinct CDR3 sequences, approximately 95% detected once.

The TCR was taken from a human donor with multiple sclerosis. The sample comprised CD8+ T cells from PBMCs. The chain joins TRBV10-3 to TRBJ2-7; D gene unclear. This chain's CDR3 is CAISESWALYEQYF. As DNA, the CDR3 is TGTGCCATCAGTGAGTCGTGGGCGTTATACGAGCAGTACTTC.